This T cell receptor beta chain was sequenced during a study of cytomegalovirus exposure and HLA in healthy donors. Regarding the study as a whole: According to the study, approximately 150 TCR beta chains were cytomegalovirus-associated. Analyzed later, most CMV-associated TCR beta chains appeared HLA-restricted.

Of note for this clone: Its antigen is as yet unknown.

This PCR relied on a set of 60 Vbeta primers and 13 Jbeta primers. Libraries were prepared by immunoSEQ multiplex PCR; TCRdb keeps only in-frame clonotypes and omits some of them. The table lists around 130,000 clones, roughly three quarters of them singletons. The CDR3 spans 15 residues. Losses at the gene ends were 6 bases for V and 6 bases for J; bases not matched to a gene: 9. CDR1 and CDR2 (germline): ENHRY, SYGVKD. Donors in the study were healthy people who gave bone marrow. The clonotype originates from a man under 40 in good health and CMV-seronegative. Sequencing used PBMCs. J is TRBJ1-3 and V is TRBV10-3; TRBD1 matches at 9 bases. This chain's CDR3 is CAISSPGQGQNTIYF. DNA of the CDR3: TGTGCCATCAGCAGTCCGGGACAGGGACAAAACACCATATATTTT.